This paragraph reports one T cell receptor beta chain. What it recognizes is unknown. This specimen belongs to a study of OX40 agonist ivuxolimab in advanced cancers. The study's findings and limits: Compared with CD4+, CD8+ T cells on average had more expanded clones.

CDR3 length: 12 amino acids. Trimming cost V 2 bases and J 13 bases, with 17 bases left between them. Germline V lookup: CDR1 SQVTM, CDR2 ANQGSEA. Here immunoSEQ multiplex PCR was the method, and the copy in TCRdb shows in-frame clones only, minus some. The repertoire holds approximately 87,000 clones, with around nine tenths as singletons. Specimen: CD4+ or CD8+ T cells sorted from blood, collected in a trial of the OX40 agonist ivuxolimab. This sequence originates from an adult with an advanced solid tumor such as melanoma, head and neck, liver or kidney cancer. The V and J genes are TRBV29-1 and TRBJ1-1; D unclear. CDR3 loop: CSVETRETKGFF. The CDR3 nucleotides are TGCAGCGTTGAAACACGGGAAACTAAGGGTTTCTTT.